The 26 T cell receptor beta chains given below trace back to one sample, sequenced in a study of T-cell reconstitution after alpha-beta-depleted transplantation in children. As it was prepared, the TCRbeta library received unique molecular identifiers. Using its own MiXCR run on the PCR reads, TCRdb lists one record per CDR3 protein. The sample carries 180,000 or so distinct CDR3 sequences, roughly 6% recorded once. The sample consisted of PBMCs, taken before TCRalphabeta/CD19-depleted stem cell transplant. The origin of the receptors is a girl under three years old with combined immunodeficiency, due to receive a stem cell transplant.

This clonotype was found many times. The J gene is TRBJ2-6, the V gene TRBV29-1, with D tentatively TRBD2 (6 bases). The V end lost 4 bases, the J end lost 3 bases, and 16 bases lay between the germline ends. In germline, CDR1 is SQVTM, CDR2 ANQGSEA. The CDR3 extends over 16 amino acids. The CDR3 spells CSVVGGEGSGANVLTF. DNA of the CDR3: TGCAGCGTTGTAGGCGGGGAAGGAAGTGGGGCCAACGTCCTGACTTTC.

This clonotype was counted a few times. The chain is built from TRBV6-2 or TRBV6-3 and TRBJ2-1; 9 bases agree with TRBD2. CDR1 and CDR2 (germline): MNHEY, SVGEGT. The CDR3 loop spans 17 amino acids. The junction had 5 bases not matched to a gene; V was cut back by 2 bases and J by 0 bases. CDR3 in amino acids: CASSYGRGGSSYNEQFF. In DNA, the CDR3 is TGTGCCAGCAGTTACGGGCGGGGGGGAAGCTCCTACAATGAGCAGTTCTTC.

This clonotype was counted at least ten times. The junction does not match germline at one end; this may be a read error. The CDR3 here is CDKTGELAERHGSTDTQYF. The CDR3 DNA is TGCGACAAAACAGGCGAACTAGCGGAACGGCACGGGAGCACAGATACGCAGTATTTT. The V call is TRBV28, the J call TRBJ2-3; 8 nucleotides line up with TRBD2. Looked up from germline, CDR1 is MDHEN and CDR2 is SYDVKM. The CDR3 has 19 residues.

This clonotype was detected many times. In DNA form, the CDR3 reads TGTGCCAGCAGCCCCGGGGGGATGTTCTACGAGCAGTACTTC. Amino acid sequence: CASSPGGMFYEQYF. The V and J genes are TRBV7-2 and TRBJ2-7, with TRBD2 identical over 7 bases. The length of the CDR3 is 14 residues. V lost 5 bases, J lost 3 bases, and 7 bases stayed unmatched. Per germline, CDR1 SGHTA and CDR2 FQGNSA.

This clonotype has ten or more counts. J is TRBJ1-5 and V is TRBV12-3 or TRBV12-4; D is unclear. The V and J ends lost 0 bases and 2 bases respectively, with 8 bases between them. The CDR3 consists of 15 residues. This chain's CDR3 is CASSLARIGNQPQHF. The CDR3 nucleotides read TGTGCCAGCAGTTTAGCGCGGATTGGCAATCAGCCCCAGCATTTT.

This clonotype was recorded many times. V usage is TRBV4-1 and J usage is TRBJ1-2, with 7 bases lining up with TRBD1. The V segment lost 0 bases and the J segment 4 bases; nucleotides outside the gene matches: 2. The CDR3 extends over 14 amino acids. Per the germline V gene, CDR1 is MGHRA and CDR2 is YSYEKL. The CDR3 bases are TGCGCCAGCAGCCAAGAGGGGACAGCCTATGGCTACACCTTC. Translation gives CASSQEGTAYGYTF.

This clonotype appeared many times. This chain links TRBV6-2 or TRBV6-3 with TRBJ2-1, with D unresolved. Per the germline V gene, CDR1 is MNHEY and CDR2 is SVGEGT. The CDR3 is 16 residues long. The V end was cut by 2 bases, the J end by 0 bases, with 11 bases between. Written as DNA, the CDR3 is TGTGCCAGCAGTTACGTTACGGGCTCCTCCTACAATGAGCAGTTCTTC. Residues: CASSYVTGSSYNEQFF.

This clonotype appeared many times. The V call is TRBV5-1, the J call TRBJ2-7; D perhaps matches TRBD1 (6 bases). The V gene lost 1 base and the J gene lost 3 bases, with 17 bases spanning the gap. Germline V gives CDR1 SGHRS, CDR2 YFSETQ. This CDR3 is 16 amino acids long. CDR3 region: CASSLLGGQINYEQYF. CDR3 nucleotide sequence: TGCGCCAGCAGCTTGTTGGGCGGACAGATAAACTACGAGCAGTACTTC.

The sample holds many counts of this clonotype. This chain uses TRBV4-3 with TRBJ2-1; 7 nucleotides agree with TRBD2. This CDR3 is built from 15 residues. Germline CDR1 is LGHNA and CDR2 is YSLEER. V shed 1 base, J shed 5 bases, and the junction held 5 bases outside the gene matches. In nucleotides, the CDR3 is TGCGCCAGCAGCCAAGTAAGCGGGATAAACAATGAGCAGTTCTTC. Protein sequence: CASSQVSGINNEQFF.

This clonotype was found many times. The chain joins TRBV11-3 to TRBJ2-5; D not resolved. Germline loops: CDR1 SGHNT, CDR2 YENEEA. There are 14 residues in the CDR3. The germline V and J ends were trimmed by 5 bases and 0 bases, with 10 bases remaining between them. The chain's CDR3 is CASSQYNHQETQYF. CDR3 nucleotides: TGTGCCAGCAGCCAGTATAATCACCAAGAGACCCAGTACTTC. The complete variable domain, with remaining parts taken from reference TRBV11-3 and TRBJ2-5, reads EAGVVQSPRYKIIEKKQPVAFWCNPISGHNTLYWYLQNLGQGPELLIRYENEEAVDDSQLPKDRFSAERLKGVDSTLKIQPAELGDSAVYLCASSQYNHQETQYFGPGTRLLVL.

Ten or more counts support this clonotype. The CDR3, as DNA: TGCAGCACATTCAGGGGTTTCTCCCTGCTTAATTACTATGGCTACACCTTC. Protein: CSTFRGFSLLNYYGYTF. The chain links TRBV20-1 to TRBJ1-2, with D possibly matching TRBD1 (6 bases). Germline V gene data show CDR1 as DFQATT and CDR2 as SNEGSKA (reference sequence). The CDR3 contains 17 residues.

In its sample, this clonotype was seen many times. V is TRBV4-1 and J is TRBJ2-7; D is uncertain. Germline-derived CDR1 and CDR2 are MGHRA and YSYEKL. V lost 1 base, J lost 5 bases, and 3 bases lay in between. There are 11 residues in the CDR3. The CDR3 nucleotides read TGCGCCAGCAGCCAAGTTGACGAGCAGTACTTC. The encoded protein is CASSQVDEQYF.

This clonotype was recorded at least ten times. This chain connects TRBV11-2 to TRBJ1-2; 10 bases line up with TRBD1. CDR1 and CDR2 from the germline V gene are SGHAT and FQNNGV. The CDR3 consists of 14 residues. V was pared by 5 bases and J by 7 bases, with 7 bases of the junction left unmatched. The CDR3: CASSPGQGVGGYTF. The DNA of the CDR3 is TGTGCCAGCAGCCCCGGACAGGGGGTCGGTGGCTACACCTTC.

This clonotype was seen a handful of times. V usage is TRBV27 and J usage is TRBJ2-1; D not certain. V was cut by 3 bases and J by 3 bases, with 18 bases left in between. This CDR3 is 17 amino acids long. CDR1 and CDR2 (germline): MNHEY, SMNVEV (reference sequence). CDR3 sequence reads: CASSFRTTHGLYNEQFF. The DNA of the CDR3 is TGTGCCAGCAGTTTCCGGACCACCCACGGCCTCTACAATGAGCAGTTCTTC.

This clonotype has at least ten counts. V usage is TRBV4-3 and J usage is TRBJ2-7, with D perhaps matching TRBD2 (5 bases). V lost 0 bases and J lost 0, with 12 bases in between. The CDR3 covers 16 residues. Germline V lookup: CDR1 LGHNA, CDR2 YSLEER. The CDR3 loop is CASSQDASGSSYEQYF. The CDR3 region has the DNA TGCGCCAGCAGCCAAGACGCAAGCGGTTCCTCCTACGAGCAGTACTTC.

This clonotype was observed at least ten times. The V call is TRBV28, the J call TRBJ1-2; 8 bases map to TRBD1. The germline CDR1 and CDR2 sequences are MDHEN and SYDVKM. This CDR3 comprises 17 residues. V lost 5 bases to trimming and J lost 0 bases; unmatched junction nucleotides: 11. The CDR3 loop reads CASSPLGQGAANYGYTF. The CDR3 nucleotides are TGTGCCAGCAGTCCCTTAGGACAGGGCGCAGCTAACTATGGCTACACCTTC.

In this sample, this clonotype turned up many times. The chain links TRBV20-1 to TRBJ2-7; D not certain. Between the trimmed V and J ends, which lost 4 bases and 0 bases, there was a span of 10 bases. This CDR3 spans 13 amino acids. Germline V gene lookup returns CDR1 DFQATT and CDR2 SNEGSKA (reference sequence). CDR3 sequence (DNA): TGCAGTGCTATAGCTCCGAGCTCCTACGAGCAGTACTTC. It yields the protein CSAIAPSSYEQYF.

This clonotype has only a few counts. The chain employs TRBV12-3 or TRBV12-4 and TRBJ2-1; 15 bases line up with TRBD2. V dropped 4 bases and J dropped 10; count of bases not matched to a gene: 8. The length of the CDR3 is 16 residues. The CDR3 nucleotides read TGTGCCAGCAGTTCCGCGGGGGGACTAGCGGGGGGCGAGCAGTTCTTC. Residues: CASSSAGGLAGGEQFF.

This clonotype was seen many times. The rearrangement links TRBV12-3 or TRBV12-4 to TRBJ2-1; 11 nucleotides agree with TRBD2. J gave up 8 bases and V 3 bases, and 3 bases lay outside the gene matches. The CDR3 covers 14 residues. In nucleotides, the CDR3 is TGTGCCAGCAGTTTGGGACTAGCGGTCTATGAGCAGTTCTTC. It codes for CASSLGLAVYEQFF.

This sequence joins TRBV29-1 and TRBJ2-7, with 10 bases fitting TRBD2. CDR1 and CDR2 from the germline V gene are SQVTM and ANQGSEA. V lost 1 base to trimming and J lost 2 bases; unmatched junction nucleotides: 11. The length of the CDR3 is 17 residues. The CDR3 is CSVEVEASGSPTYEQYF. The CDR3 coding sequence is TGCAGCGTTGAAGTAGAGGCTAGCGGGAGTCCCACCTACGAGCAGTACTTC.

This clonotype was counted many times. This rearrangement joins TRBV2 to TRBJ2-1; D gene unclear. Deletions cut 8 bases from V and 4 bases from J, with 15 bases between. Germline CDR1 SNHLY, CDR2 FYNNEI. CDR3 length: 14 amino acids. The CDR3 DNA is TGTGCCAGCTTTCAGGAGTGCCCTTACAATGAGCAGTTCTTC. It translates to CASFQECPYNEQFF.

The chain combines TRBV5-1 with TRBJ1-5; D is unresolved. This CDR3 comprises 15 residues. V gave up 4 bases and J gave up 4 bases, with 15 bases separating them. The V gene's germline CDR1 is SGHRS and CDR2 YFSETQ. Here the CDR3 reads CASSPGDLPNQPQHF. The CDR3 nucleotides read TGCGCCAGCAGCCCCGGTGACCTACCGAATCAGCCCCAGCATTTT.

In its sample, this clonotype was seen many times. This chain joins TRBV21-1 and TRBJ2-7; the DNA was not compared with TRBD1, the D call given in the table. TRBV21-1 is a recognized pseudogene. The CDR3 covers 16 residues. This CDR3 is CASSKASQTGTYEQYF. CDR3 DNA: TGTGCCAGCAGCAAAGCGTCCCAGACAGGAACCTACGAGCAGTACTTC.

There are many counts of this clonotype. The V and J genes are TRBV7-2 and TRBJ2-7; 10 bases align to TRBD1. CDR3 length equals 15 residues. V lost 5 bases and J lost 5; bases outside the gene matches: 9. In germline, CDR1 is SGHTA, CDR2 FQGNSA. The chain's CDR3 is CASSPMTGGFDEQYF. In DNA, the CDR3 is TGTGCCAGCAGCCCGATGACAGGGGGCTTCGACGAGCAGTACTTC. The full variable domain, in which reference TRBV7-2 and TRBJ2-7 provide the parts outside the CDR3, is GAGVSQSPSNKVTEKGKDVELRCDPISGHTALYWYRQSLGQGLEFLIYFQGNSAPDKSGLPSDRFSAERTGGSVSTLTIQRTQQEDSAVYLCASSPMTGGFDEQYFGPGTRLTVT.

This clonotype was counted ten times or more. The chain couples TRBV4-1 to TRBJ2-7; the D gene is possibly TRBD2 (5 bases). The CDR3 has 14 amino acids. Trimming stripped 3 bases from V and 4 bases from J, with 13 bases between. Germline CDR1 MGHRA, CDR2 YSYEKL. CDR3 sequence: CASSQREIRYEQYF. As DNA, the CDR3 is TGCGCCAGCAGCCAGAGGGAGATTAGGTACGAGCAGTACTTC.

The gene calls are TRBV29-1 and TRBJ2-1; 9 bases fit TRBD2. Per germline, CDR1 SQVTM and CDR2 ANQGSEA. The junction had 4 bases not matched to a gene; V was cut back by 3 bases and J by 4 bases. The CDR3 covers 14 residues. The CDR3 bases are TGCAGCGTTGATGGTCTAGCGGGATACAATGAGCAGTTCTTC. It specifies CSVDGLAGYNEQFF.